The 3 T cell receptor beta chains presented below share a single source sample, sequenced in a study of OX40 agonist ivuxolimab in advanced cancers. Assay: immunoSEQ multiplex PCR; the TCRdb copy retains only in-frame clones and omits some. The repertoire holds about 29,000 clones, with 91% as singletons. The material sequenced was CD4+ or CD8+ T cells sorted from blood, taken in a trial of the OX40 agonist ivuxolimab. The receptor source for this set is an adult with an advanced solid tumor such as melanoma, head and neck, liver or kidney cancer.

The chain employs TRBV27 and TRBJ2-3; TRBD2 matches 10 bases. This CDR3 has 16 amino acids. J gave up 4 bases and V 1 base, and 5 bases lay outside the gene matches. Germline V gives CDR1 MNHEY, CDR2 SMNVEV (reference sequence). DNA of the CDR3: TGTGCCAGCAGTTTATTGCAGCGGGGGGGCCCAGATACGCAGTATTTT. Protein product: CASSLLQRGGPDTQYF.

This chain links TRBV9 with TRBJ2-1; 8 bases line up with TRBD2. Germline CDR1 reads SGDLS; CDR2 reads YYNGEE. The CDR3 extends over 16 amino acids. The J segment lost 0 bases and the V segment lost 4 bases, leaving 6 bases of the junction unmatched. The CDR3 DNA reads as TGTGCCAGCAGCCCCGAAAGCGGGGGCTCCTACAATGAGCAGTTCTTC. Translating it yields CASSPESGGSYNEQFF.

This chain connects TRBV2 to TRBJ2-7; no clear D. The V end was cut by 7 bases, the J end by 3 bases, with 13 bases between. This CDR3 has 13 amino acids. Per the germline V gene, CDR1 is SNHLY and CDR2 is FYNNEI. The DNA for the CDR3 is TGTGCCAGCATCCCCGGAATGGACTACGAGCAGTACTTC. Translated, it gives CASIPGMDYEQYF. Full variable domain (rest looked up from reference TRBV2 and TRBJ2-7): EPEVTQTPSHQVTQMGQEVILRCVPISNHLYFYWYRQILGQKVEFLVSFYNNEISEKSEIFDDQFSVERPDGSNFTLKIRSTKLEDSAMYFCASIPGMDYEQYFGPGTRLTVT.